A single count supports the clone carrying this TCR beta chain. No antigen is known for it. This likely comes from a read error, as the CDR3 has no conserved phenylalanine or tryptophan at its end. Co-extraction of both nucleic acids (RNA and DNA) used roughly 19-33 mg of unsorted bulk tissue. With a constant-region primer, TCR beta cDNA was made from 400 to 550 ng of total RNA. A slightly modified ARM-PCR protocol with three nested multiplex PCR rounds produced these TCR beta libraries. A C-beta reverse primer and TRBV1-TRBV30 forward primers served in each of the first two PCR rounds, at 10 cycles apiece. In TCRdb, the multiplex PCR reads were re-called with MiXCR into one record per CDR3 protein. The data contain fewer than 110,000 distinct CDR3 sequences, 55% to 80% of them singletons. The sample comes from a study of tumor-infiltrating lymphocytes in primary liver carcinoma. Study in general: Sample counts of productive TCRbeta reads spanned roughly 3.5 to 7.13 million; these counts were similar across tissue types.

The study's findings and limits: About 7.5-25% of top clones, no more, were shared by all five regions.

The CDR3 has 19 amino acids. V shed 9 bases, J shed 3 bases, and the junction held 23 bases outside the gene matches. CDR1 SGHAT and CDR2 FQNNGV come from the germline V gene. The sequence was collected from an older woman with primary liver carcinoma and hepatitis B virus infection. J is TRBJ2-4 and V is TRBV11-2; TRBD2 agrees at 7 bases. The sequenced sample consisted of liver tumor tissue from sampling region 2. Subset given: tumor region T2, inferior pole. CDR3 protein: CASSPRLVGGPRIKNIQYL. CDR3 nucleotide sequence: TGTGCCAGTAGCCCTCGACTAGTGGGAGGGCCTCGGATCAAAAACATTCAGTACCTC.